These 30 T cell receptor beta chains were all obtained from the same sample, sequenced in a study of shared clonotypes between healthy human individuals. CD8 cells regarded as naive lacked CD45RO, were positively chosen for CCR7, and omitted terminally differentiated effector memory CD45RA+ cells. Sequencing used immunoSEQ multiplex PCR; TCRdb keeps in-frame clones, though not all of them. The table lists hundreds of thousands of clones, 80% to 95% of them singletons. Sequencing was performed on naive CD8+ T cells sorted from blood. The receptors here all came from a man between 25 and 39 years old in good health.

This chain connects TRBV5-6 to TRBJ2-3; D is uncertain. Germline assignment: CDR1 SGHDT and CDR2 YYEEEE. There are 13 residues in the CDR3. V lost 2 bases to trimming and J lost 5 bases, with 9 bases between them. CDR3 in amino acids: CASSLAEQDTQYF. The CDR3 DNA is TGTGCCAGCAGCTTAGCAGAACAAGATACGCAGTATTTT.

This chain joins TRBV27 and TRBJ2-2, with 7 nucleotides matching TRBD2. Per germline, CDR1 MNHEY and CDR2 SMNVEV (reference sequence). V lost 5 bases to trimming and J lost 4 bases; unmatched junction nucleotides: 4. The CDR3 runs 14 residues. CDR3 protein: CASSGLVGTGELFF. The CDR3 DNA reads as TGTGCCAGCAGTGGACTAGTCGGCACCGGGGAGCTGTTTTTT.

The gene calls are TRBV6-1 and TRBJ2-7, with 7 bases matching TRBD1. The germline V gene encodes CDR1 MNHNS and CDR2 SASEGT. V trimming: 0 bases; J trimming: 5 bases; junction bases outside the gene matches: 4. The CDR3 has 14 amino acids. The CDR3 loop is CASSEAGGYHEQYF. CDR3 coding DNA: TGTGCCAGCAGTGAAGCAGGGGGCTATCACGAGCAGTACTTC.

The gene calls are TRBV7-9 and TRBJ2-7; 8 bases align to TRBD1. CDR1 and CDR2 from the germline V gene are SEHNR and FQNEAQ (reference sequence). CDR3 size: 14 residues. The trim removed 5 bases at V and 4 bases at J, leaving 7 bases unmatched. The CDR3 coding sequence is TGTGCCAGCAGCCCAACAGGGGGGCCTTACGAGCAGTACTTC. Amino acid sequence: CASSPTGGPYEQYF.

This CDR3 is CAISEETLAGNRDEQFF. Here the CDR3 DNA reads TGTGCCATCAGTGAAGAGACCCTAGCGGGTAATCGGGATGAGCAGTTCTTC. The gene calls are TRBV10-3 and TRBJ2-1; 8 nucleotides agree with TRBD2. The CDR3 length is 17 residues. With 3 bases clipped from V and 8 bases from J, the junction kept 15 bases outside the gene matches. Germline V CDR1 and CDR2: ENHRY, SYGVKD.

The CDR3 DNA follows: TGTGCCAGCAGCTTACCCTGGGGGGAAAAGACTGAAGCTTTCTTT. Its translation: CASSLPWGEKTEAFF. V is TRBV7-9 and J is TRBJ1-1, with TRBD1 as a possible D gene (5 bases). Deletions cut 2 bases from V and 5 bases from J, with 15 bases between. The CDR3 runs 15 residues. Germline CDR1 and CDR2: SEHNR and FQNEAQ (reference sequence).

Here the CDR3 reads CAWSYQNEQYF. The CDR3 DNA is TGTGCCTGGAGCTATCAGAACGAGCAGTACTTC. V gene TRBV30 combines with J gene TRBJ2-7; D call uncertain. The germline CDR1 and CDR2 sequences are GTSNPN and SVGIG (reference sequence). CDR3 length: 11 amino acids. Between the trimmed V and J ends, which lost 3 bases and 5 bases, there was a span of 8 bases. The full variable domain, rest sourced from reference TRBV30 and TRBJ2-7, is SQTIHQWPATLVQPVGSPLSLECTVEGTSNPNLYWYRQAAGRGLQLLFYSVGIGQISSEVPQNLSASRPQDRQFILSSKKLLLSDSGFYLCAWSYQNEQYFGPGTRLTVT.

The V gene is TRBV29-1, the J gene TRBJ2-5; possibly TRBD1 for D (6 bases). This CDR3 region has 12 residues. The germline gives CDR1 SQVTM, CDR2 ANQGSEA. The V end lost 3 bases, the J end lost 3 bases, and 8 bases lay between the germline ends. CDR3 in DNA: TGCAGCGTTGACGCAGGGGAAGAGACCCAGTACTTC. Translated, it gives CSVDAGEETQYF.

The sample holds one count of this clone. The rearrangement links TRBV27 to TRBJ2-1; 13 positions match TRBD2. The germline CDR1 and CDR2 sequences are MNHEY and SMNVEV (reference sequence). The ends lost 3 bases at V and 8 bases at J; junction bases unmatched: 4. This CDR3 has 15 residues. In nucleotides, the CDR3 is TGTGCCAGCAGTTTCAGGACTAGCGGGAGTGATGAGCAGTTCTTC. This codes for CASSFRTSGSDEQFF.

The chain joins TRBV11-2 to TRBJ2-7, with 7 bases matching TRBD2. The CDR3 is 15 amino acids. Per germline, CDR1 SGHAT and CDR2 FQNNGV. V dropped 1 base and J dropped 3; count of bases not matched to a gene: 6. CDR3 sequence (DNA): TGTGCCAGCAGCTTAGTAGCGGGCCCGCGCTACGAGCAGTACTTC. It is translated as CASSLVAGPRYEQYF.

The V and J genes are TRBV5-1 and TRBJ2-7; D possibly matches TRBD1 or TRBD2 (6 bases each). V lost 0 bases and J 5 bases, leaving 12 bases between the germline ends. Germline V CDR1 and CDR2: SGHRS, YFSETQ. CDR3 length: 14 amino acids. The CDR3 bases are TGCGCCAGCAGCTTGGGGGGAGGACAGCACGAGCAGTACTTC. Translated: CASSLGGGQHEQYF.

The rearrangement links TRBV11-3 to TRBJ2-1; D is possibly TRBD2 (5 bases). There are 14 residues in the CDR3. CDR1 SGHNT and CDR2 YENEEA come from the germline V gene. Trimming pared 1 base from V and 9 bases from J, leaving 13 bases between. The CDR3 loop reads CASSLGLGVSEQFF. The CDR3 DNA reads TGTGCCAGCAGCTTAGGATTGGGAGTCTCTGAGCAGTTCTTC. Full variable domain (rest looked up from reference TRBV11-3 and TRBJ2-1): EAGVVQSPRYKIIEKKQPVAFWCNPISGHNTLYWYLQNLGQGPELLIRYENEEAVDDSQLPKDRFSAERLKGVDSTLKIQPAELGDSAVYLCASSLGLGVSEQFFGPGTRLTVL.

The chain employs TRBV19 and TRBJ1-1, with D tentatively TRBD1 (6 bases). The CDR3 covers 14 residues. Germline V lookup: CDR1 LNHDA, CDR2 SQIVND (reference sequence). Between the trimmed V and J ends, which lost 3 bases and 4 bases, there was a span of 12 bases. The CDR3 loop reads CASSIPGAGTEAFF. As DNA, the CDR3 is TGTGCCAGTAGTATCCCAGGGGCGGGCACTGAAGCTTTCTTT.

The chain employs TRBV5-4 and TRBJ2-7; TRBD2 matches 11 bases. CDR1 and CDR2 (germline): SGHNT, YYREEE (reference sequence). Trimming took 2 bases from V and 1 from J; bases not matched to a gene: 2. The CDR3 loop spans 15 amino acids. CDR3 in amino acids: CASSFTSGRSYEQYF. The CDR3, as DNA: TGTGCCAGCAGCTTCACTAGCGGGAGATCCTACGAGCAGTACTTC.

V usage is TRBV5-6 and J usage is TRBJ2-7; TRBD1 matches at 8 bases. This CDR3 comprises 13 residues. The germline V gene encodes CDR1 SGHDT and CDR2 YYEEEE. Trimming cost V 2 bases and J 8 bases; bases outside gene matches: 6. CDR3 amino acids: CASSFAGGGKQYF. Written as DNA, the CDR3 is TGTGCCAGCAGCTTCGCAGGGGGCGGTAAGCAGTACTTC.

This chain uses TRBV9 with TRBJ2-2, with D perhaps matching TRBD2 (6 bases). Per the germline V gene, CDR1 is SGDLS and CDR2 is YYNGEE. V was cut by 0 bases and J by 7 bases, with 28 bases left in between. The CDR3 has 20 amino acids. CDR3 in DNA: TGTGCCAGCAGCGTAGGATCACAGTGGGCTAGCCGCCGCGGGATCGGGGAGCTGTTTTTT. It is translated as CASSVGSQWASRRGIGELFF.

The chain has TRBV10-1 and TRBJ2-5, with unresolved D. Looked up from germline, CDR1 is WNHNN and CDR2 is SYGVQD (reference sequence). The V gene lost 6 bases and the J gene lost 3 bases, with 14 bases spanning the gap. The CDR3 spans 14 residues. This CDR3 reads CASSPGHTEETQYF. The CDR3, as DNA: TGCGCCAGCAGCCCCGGGCATACGGAAGAGACCCAGTACTTC.

As concerns this clone: One junction end does not reproduce the germline sequence, and a read error may be involved. V and J are TRBV29-1 and TRBJ2-2; 12 bases align to TRBD2. The CDR3 contains 19 residues. CDR1 and CDR2 (germline): SQVTM, ANQGSEA. The CDR3 protein is CSVEDGLAGRGRIHRGAVF. Here the CDR3 DNA reads TGCAGCGTTGAAGACGGACTAGCGGGACGGGGGCGGATACACCGGGGAGCTGTTTTT.

The V gene is TRBV11-1, the J gene TRBJ2-7; TRBD2 is a possible D gene (6 bases). Germline V lookup: CDR1 SGHAT, CDR2 FQDESV (reference sequence). Trimming pared 5 bases from V and 5 bases from J, leaving 19 bases between. The CDR3 has 15 amino acids. The CDR3 DNA follows: TGTGCCAGCAGCGGGGAGGACTCACCCTGGGACGAGCAGTACTTC. Its translation: CASSGEDSPWDEQYF.

The chain recombines TRBV29-1 with TRBJ2-2; 8 bases fit TRBD1. Per the germline V gene, CDR1 is SQVTM and CDR2 is ANQGSEA. The CDR3 sequence is 13 residues long. The J segment lost 3 bases and the V segment lost 6 bases, leaving 3 bases of the junction unmatched. CDR3 DNA: TGCAGCGTGGGACAGGCCTACACCGGGGAGCTGTTTTTT. Its protein product is CSVGQAYTGELFF.

This chain connects TRBV15 to TRBJ1-3; unclear D gene. Trimming shortened V by 1 base and J by 0 bases, and 13 bases separated the two germline ends. CDR1 is LNHNV, CDR2 YYDKDF, per germline (reference sequence). The CDR3 is 17 amino acids. In DNA form, the CDR3 reads TGTGCCACCAGCAGAGGTTCGGACCTAAGCTCTGGAAACACCATATATTTT. It is translated as CATSRGSDLSSGNTIYF. Looking up the rest from reference TRBV15 and TRBJ1-3 gives the full variable domain: DAMVIQNPRYQVTQFGKPVTLSCSQTLNHNVMYWYQQKSSQAPKLLFHYYDKDFNNEADTPDNFQSRRPNTSFCFLDIRSPGLGDTAMYLCATSRGSDLSSGNTIYFGEGSWLTVV.

J is TRBJ2-1 and V is TRBV4-3; tentative D call: TRBD2 (5 bases). Germline assignment: CDR1 LGHNA and CDR2 YSLEER. The CDR3 totals 14 residues. Trimming took off 5 bases at V and 9 bases at J, with 17 bases between the two ends. CDR3 in DNA: TGCGCCAGCAGCGTCGATCCGGGGATTGCTGAGCAGTTCTTC. Translation: CASSVDPGIAEQFF.

V gene TRBV27 combines with J gene TRBJ2-7; 8 bases align to TRBD1. This CDR3 region has 13 residues. V lost 4 bases to trimming and J lost 6 bases; unmatched junction nucleotides: 5. Germline V lookup: CDR1 MNHEY, CDR2 SMNVEV (reference sequence). CDR3 nucleotide sequence: TGTGCCAGCAGTTACAGGGGGAGACGCGAGCAGTACTTC. Translation: CASSYRGRREQYF.

The chain links TRBV19 to TRBJ2-7, with 9 bases identical to TRBD2. V shed 4 bases, J shed 4 bases, and the junction held 2 bases outside the gene matches. The CDR3 has 13 amino acids. Germline V gene lookup returns CDR1 LNHDA and CDR2 SQIVND (reference sequence). CDR3 loop: CASSSLAGYEQYF. In DNA form, the CDR3 reads TGTGCCAGTAGTAGTCTAGCGGGATACGAGCAGTACTTC.

V usage is TRBV27 and J usage is TRBJ2-3, with a weak D call TRBD1 (6 bases). There are 13 residues in the CDR3. Trimming cost V 2 bases and J 4 bases, with 7 bases left between them. From germline, CDR1 is MNHEY and CDR2 SMNVEV (reference sequence). In DNA, the CDR3 is TGTGCCAGCAGTTTAAACAGGGCAGATACGCAGTATTTT. Translated: CASSLNRADTQYF.

This clone was picked up one time. This chain links TRBV11-2 with TRBJ2-5, with D possibly being TRBD2 (5 bases). The V gene lost 2 bases and the J gene lost 3 bases, with 19 bases spanning the gap. The CDR3 totals 17 residues. The germline gives CDR1 SGHAT, CDR2 FQNNGV. The CDR3 nucleotides are TGTGCCAGCAGCTTAAGGGCGGGTAGTACTCCCAAAGAGACCCAGTACTTC. Amino acids: CASSLRAGSTPKETQYF. The variable domain in full, completed from reference TRBV11-2 and TRBJ2-5, reads EAGVAQSPRYKIIEKRQSVAFWCNPISGHATLYWYQQILGQGPKLLIQFQNNGVVDDSQLPKDRFSAERLKGVDSTLKIQPAKLEDSAVYLCASSLRAGSTPKETQYFGPGTRLLVL.

The chain links TRBV30 to TRBJ2-5, with D maybe TRBD1 (6 bases). The CDR3 has 16 amino acids. Trimming stripped 1 base from V and 0 bases from J, with 15 bases between. Germline-derived CDR1 and CDR2 are GTSNPN and SVGIG (reference sequence). CDR3 loop: CAWSGVGQTDQETQYF. For the CDR3, the DNA is TGTGCCTGGAGTGGTGTAGGACAGACGGACCAAGAGACCCAGTACTTC.

This rearrangement joins TRBV28 to TRBJ2-2, with D possibly matching TRBD1 (5 bases). Looked up from germline, CDR1 is MDHEN and CDR2 is SYDVKM. Between the trimmed V and J ends, which lost 7 bases and 6 bases, there was a span of 24 bases. This CDR3 region has 17 residues. CDR3 nucleotides: TGTGCCAGCACCGAGCTTACCGACAGAAGAAGTCCCGGGGAGCTGTTTTTT. Amino acid sequence: CASTELTDRRSPGELFF. The entire variable domain, with the rest obtained from reference TRBV28 and TRBJ2-2, is as follows: DVKVTQSSRYLVKRTGEKVFLECVQDMDHENMFWYRQDPGLGLRLIYFSYDVKMKEKGDIPEGYSVSREKKERFSLILESASTNQTSMYLCASTELTDRRSPGELFFGEGSRLTVL.

This clone was counted only a few times. The chain links TRBV10-2 to TRBJ1-5; no clear D gene. The V gene's germline CDR1 is WSHSY and CDR2 SAAADI. The CDR3 is made up of 12 amino acids. V was cut by 4 bases and J by 7 bases, with 8 bases left in between. The CDR3 protein is CASSVGPQPQHF. The CDR3 DNA reads as TGCGCCAGCAGTGTGGGTCCACAGCCCCAGCATTTT.

The chain joins TRBV6-5 to TRBJ2-7; 7 nucleotides line up with TRBD1. The CDR3 runs to 13 residues. V gave up 6 bases and J gave up 2 bases; unmatched junction bases: 4. Germline V lookup: CDR1 MNHEY, CDR2 SVGAGI. The CDR3 nucleotides are TGTGCCAGCAGCTGGGACAGTCCCTACGAGCAGTACTTC. Protein product: CASSWDSPYEQYF.